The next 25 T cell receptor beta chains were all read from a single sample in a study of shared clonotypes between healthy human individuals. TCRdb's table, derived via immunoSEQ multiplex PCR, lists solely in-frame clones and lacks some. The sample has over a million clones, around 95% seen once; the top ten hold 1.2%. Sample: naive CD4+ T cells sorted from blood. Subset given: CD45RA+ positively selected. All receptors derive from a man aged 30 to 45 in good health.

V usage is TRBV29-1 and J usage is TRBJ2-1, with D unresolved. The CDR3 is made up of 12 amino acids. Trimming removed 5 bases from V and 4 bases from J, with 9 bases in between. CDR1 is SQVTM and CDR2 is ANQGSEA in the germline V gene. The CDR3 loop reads CSVLGSYNEQFF. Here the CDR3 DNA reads TGCAGCGTTCTTGGATCTTACAATGAGCAGTTCTTC.

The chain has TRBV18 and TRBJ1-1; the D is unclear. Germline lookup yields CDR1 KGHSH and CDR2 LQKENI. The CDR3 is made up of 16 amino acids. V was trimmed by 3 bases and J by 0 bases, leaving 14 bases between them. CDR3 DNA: TGTGCCAGCTCACCTGGTGGCGGAGACATGAACACTGAAGCTTTCTTT. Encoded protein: CASSPGGGDMNTEAFF. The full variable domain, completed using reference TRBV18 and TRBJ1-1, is NAGVMQNPRHLVRRRGQEARLRCSPMKGHSHVYWYRQLPEEGLKFMVYLQKENIIDESGMPKERFSAEFPKEGPSILRIQQVVRGDSAAYFCASSPGGGDMNTEAFFGQGTRLTVV.

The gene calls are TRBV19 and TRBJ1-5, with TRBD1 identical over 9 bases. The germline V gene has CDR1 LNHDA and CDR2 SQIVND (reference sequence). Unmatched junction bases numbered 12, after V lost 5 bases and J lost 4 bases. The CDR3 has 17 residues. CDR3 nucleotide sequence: TGTGCCAGTAGTCTCCCGGGACAGGGAAGGCCAAATCAGCCCCAGCATTTT. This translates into CASSLPGQGRPNQPQHF.

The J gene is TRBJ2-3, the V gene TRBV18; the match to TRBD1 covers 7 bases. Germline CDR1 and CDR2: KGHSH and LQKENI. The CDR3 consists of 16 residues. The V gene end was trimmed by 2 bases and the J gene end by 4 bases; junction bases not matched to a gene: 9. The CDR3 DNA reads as TGTGCCAGCTCACCATTCAACAGGGGATCCGCAGATACGCAGTATTTT. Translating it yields CASSPFNRGSADTQYF.

CDR3 nucleotides: TGTGCCAGCTCACCACCGACCGGGAGGACCGGGGCCAACGTCCTGACTTTC. Amino acids: CASSPPTGRTGANVLTF. This chain links TRBV18 with TRBJ2-6; the match to TRBD2 covers 7 bases. Per germline, CDR1 KGHSH and CDR2 LQKENI. Trimming took 0 bases from V and 4 from J; bases not matched to a gene: 6. The CDR3 is 17 amino acids.

CDR3 sequence (DNA): TGTGCCAGCAGCTTGGGCAGTATCACAGATACGCAGTATTTT. Protein product: CASSLGSITDTQYF. This chain uses TRBV5-5 with TRBJ2-3; no firm D call. The CDR3 runs to 14 residues. In germline, CDR1 is SGHKS, CDR2 YYEKEE (reference sequence). V lost 0 bases and J lost 2, with 7 bases in between.

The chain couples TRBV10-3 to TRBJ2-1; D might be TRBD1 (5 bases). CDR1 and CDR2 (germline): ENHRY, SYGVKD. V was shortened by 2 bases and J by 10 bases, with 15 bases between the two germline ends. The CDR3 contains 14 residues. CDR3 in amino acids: CAISERRGQGEQFF. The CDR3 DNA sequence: TGTGCCATCAGTGAGCGTCGTGGGCAGGGAGAGCAGTTCTTC.

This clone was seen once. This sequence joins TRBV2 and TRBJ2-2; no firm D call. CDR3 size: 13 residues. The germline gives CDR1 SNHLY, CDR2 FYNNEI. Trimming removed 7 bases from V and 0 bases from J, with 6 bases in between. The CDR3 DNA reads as TGTGCCAGCATTCCTACGAACACCGGGGAGCTGTTTTTT. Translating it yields CASIPTNTGELFF.

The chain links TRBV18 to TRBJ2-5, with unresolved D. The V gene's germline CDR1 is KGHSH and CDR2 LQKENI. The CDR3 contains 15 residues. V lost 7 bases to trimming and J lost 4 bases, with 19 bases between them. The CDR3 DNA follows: TGTGCCAGCTTCCCCCTCGATGGGATGGGAGAGACCCAGTACTTC. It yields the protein CASFPLDGMGETQYF. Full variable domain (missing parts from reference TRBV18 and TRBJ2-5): NAGVMQNPRHLVRRRGQEARLRCSPMKGHSHVYWYRQLPEEGLKFMVYLQKENIIDESGMPKERFSAEFPKEGPSILRIQQVVRGDSAAYFCASFPLDGMGETQYFGPGTRLLVL.

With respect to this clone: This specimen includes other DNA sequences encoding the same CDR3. The CDR3 region has the DNA TGTGCCAGCTCACCACGACAGGGGGGTCAGCCCCAGCATTTT. It encodes CASSPRQGGQPQHF. The rearrangement uses TRBV18 and TRBJ1-5, with TRBD1 identical over 9 bases. The germline gives CDR1 KGHSH, CDR2 LQKENI. This CDR3 is built from 14 residues. Germline trimming cut 1 base from V and 6 bases from J; bases unmatched to any gene: 1.

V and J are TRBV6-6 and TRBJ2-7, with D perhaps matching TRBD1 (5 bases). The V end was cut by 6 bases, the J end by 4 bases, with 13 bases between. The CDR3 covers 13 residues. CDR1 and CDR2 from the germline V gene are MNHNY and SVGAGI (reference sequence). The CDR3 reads CASRLDMKYEQYF. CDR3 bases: TGTGCCAGCAGATTGGACATGAAGTACGAGCAGTACTTC.

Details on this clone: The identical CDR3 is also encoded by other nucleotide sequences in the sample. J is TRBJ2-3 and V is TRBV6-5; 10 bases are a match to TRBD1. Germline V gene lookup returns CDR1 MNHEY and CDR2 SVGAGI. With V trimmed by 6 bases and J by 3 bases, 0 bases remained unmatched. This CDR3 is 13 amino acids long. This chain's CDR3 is CASRDRGTDTQYF. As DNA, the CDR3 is TGTGCCAGCAGGGACAGGGGGACAGATACGCAGTATTTT.

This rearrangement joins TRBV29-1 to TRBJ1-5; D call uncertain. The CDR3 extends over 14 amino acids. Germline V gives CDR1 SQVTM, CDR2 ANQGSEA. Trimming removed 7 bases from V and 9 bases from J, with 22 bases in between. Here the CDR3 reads CSAWSLNAMGPQHF. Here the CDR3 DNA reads TGCAGCGCCTGGTCCCTGAATGCCATGGGGCCCCAGCATTTT.

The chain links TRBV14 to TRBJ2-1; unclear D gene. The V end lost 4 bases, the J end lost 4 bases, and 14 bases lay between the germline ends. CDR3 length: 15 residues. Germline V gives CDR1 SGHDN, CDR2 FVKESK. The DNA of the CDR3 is TGTGCCAGCAGCCCCATGGCGGTAACGTACAATGAGCAGTTCTTC. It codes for CASSPMAVTYNEQFF.

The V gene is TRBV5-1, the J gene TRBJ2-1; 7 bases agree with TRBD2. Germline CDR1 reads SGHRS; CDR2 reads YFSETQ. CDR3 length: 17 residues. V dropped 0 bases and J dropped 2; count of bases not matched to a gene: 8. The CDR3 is CASSLEAPGLPYNEQFF. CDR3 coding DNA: TGCGCCAGCAGCTTGGAGGCACCGGGACTACCCTACAATGAGCAGTTCTTC.

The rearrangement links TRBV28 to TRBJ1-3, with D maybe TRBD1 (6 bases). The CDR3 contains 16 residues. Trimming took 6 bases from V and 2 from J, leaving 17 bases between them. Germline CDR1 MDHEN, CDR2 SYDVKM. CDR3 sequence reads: CASRLQGPGAGNTIYF. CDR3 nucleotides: TGTGCCAGCAGACTACAGGGACCCGGGGCTGGAAACACCATATATTTT.

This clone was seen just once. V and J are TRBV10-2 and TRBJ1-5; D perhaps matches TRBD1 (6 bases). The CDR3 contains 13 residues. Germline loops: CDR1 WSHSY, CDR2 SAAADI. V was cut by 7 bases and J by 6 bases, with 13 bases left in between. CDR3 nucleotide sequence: TGCGCCAGCACTTCCGAGGGGGGTCAGCCCCAGCATTTT. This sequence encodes CASTSEGGQPQHF.

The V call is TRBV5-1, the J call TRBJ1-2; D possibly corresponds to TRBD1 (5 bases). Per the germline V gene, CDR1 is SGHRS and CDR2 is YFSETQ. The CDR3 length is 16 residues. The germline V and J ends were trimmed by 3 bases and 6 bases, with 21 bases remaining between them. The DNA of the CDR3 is TGCGCCAGCAGCTCCGGACAAGATAGGTCCGAACATGGCTACACCTTC. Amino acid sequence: CASSSGQDRSEHGYTF.

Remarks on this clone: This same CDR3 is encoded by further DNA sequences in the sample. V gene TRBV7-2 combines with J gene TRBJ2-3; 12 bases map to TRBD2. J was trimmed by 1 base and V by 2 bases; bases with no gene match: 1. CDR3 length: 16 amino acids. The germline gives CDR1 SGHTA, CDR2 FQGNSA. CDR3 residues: CASSLRLAGGTDTQYF. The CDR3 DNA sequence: TGTGCCAGCAGCTTAAGACTAGCGGGGGGCACAGATACGCAGTATTTT.

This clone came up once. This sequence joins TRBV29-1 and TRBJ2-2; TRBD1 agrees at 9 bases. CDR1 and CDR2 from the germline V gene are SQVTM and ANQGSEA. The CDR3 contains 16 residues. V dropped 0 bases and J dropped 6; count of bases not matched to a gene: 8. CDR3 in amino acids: CSVEEIGDRVPGELFF. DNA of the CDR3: TGCAGCGTTGAAGAGATAGGGGACAGGGTTCCCGGGGAGCTGTTTTTT.

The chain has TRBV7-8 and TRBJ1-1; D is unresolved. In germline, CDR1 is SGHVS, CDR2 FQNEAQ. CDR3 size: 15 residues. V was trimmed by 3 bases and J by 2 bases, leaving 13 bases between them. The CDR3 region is CASSFRAVRNTEAFF. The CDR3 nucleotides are TGTGCCAGCAGCTTTAGGGCGGTTCGAAACACTGAAGCTTTCTTT. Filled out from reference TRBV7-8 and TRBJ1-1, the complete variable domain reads GAGVSQSPRYKVAKRGQDVALRCDPISGHVSLFWYQQALGQGPEFLTYFQNEAQLDKSGLPSDRFFAERPEGSVSTLKIQRTQQEDSAVYLCASSFRAVRNTEAFFGQGTRLTVV.

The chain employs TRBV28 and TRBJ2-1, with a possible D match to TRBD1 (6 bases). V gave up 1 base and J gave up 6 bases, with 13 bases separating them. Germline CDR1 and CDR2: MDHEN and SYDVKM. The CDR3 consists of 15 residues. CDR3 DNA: TGTGCCAGCAGTTTATTACAGGGTGAATCCAATGAGCAGTTCTTC. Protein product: CASSLLQGESNEQFF.

Here the CDR3 DNA reads TGTGCCAGCTCACCGGGGTTCAGCTCCTACAATGAGCAGTTCTTC. Translating it yields CASSPGFSSYNEQFF. The chain has TRBV28 and TRBJ2-1, with TRBD2 as a possible D gene (5 bases). CDR1 MDHEN and CDR2 SYDVKM come from the germline V gene. The CDR3 consists of 15 residues. V was pared by 8 bases and J by 0 bases, with 14 bases between. Supplemented by reference TRBV28 and TRBJ2-1, the full variable domain reads DVKVTQSSRYLVKRTGEKVFLECVQDMDHENMFWYRQDPGLGLRLIYFSYDVKMKEKGDIPEGYSVSREKKERFSLILESASTNQTSMYLCASSPGFSSYNEQFFGPGTRLTVL.

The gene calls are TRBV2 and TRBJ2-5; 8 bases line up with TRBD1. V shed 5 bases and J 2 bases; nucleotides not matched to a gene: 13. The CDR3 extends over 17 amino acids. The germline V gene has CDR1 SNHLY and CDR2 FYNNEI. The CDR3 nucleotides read TGTGCCAGCAGTATACTACCTCAGGGGGCTGTACAAGAGACCCAGTACTTC. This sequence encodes CASSILPQGAVQETQYF.

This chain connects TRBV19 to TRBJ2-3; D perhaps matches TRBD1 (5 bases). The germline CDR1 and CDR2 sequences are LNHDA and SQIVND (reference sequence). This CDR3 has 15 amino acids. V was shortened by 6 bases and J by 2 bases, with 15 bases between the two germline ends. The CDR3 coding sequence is TGTGCCAGTAGCGAGGATCAGGGTCCCACAGATACGCAGTATTTT. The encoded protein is CASSEDQGPTDTQYF.